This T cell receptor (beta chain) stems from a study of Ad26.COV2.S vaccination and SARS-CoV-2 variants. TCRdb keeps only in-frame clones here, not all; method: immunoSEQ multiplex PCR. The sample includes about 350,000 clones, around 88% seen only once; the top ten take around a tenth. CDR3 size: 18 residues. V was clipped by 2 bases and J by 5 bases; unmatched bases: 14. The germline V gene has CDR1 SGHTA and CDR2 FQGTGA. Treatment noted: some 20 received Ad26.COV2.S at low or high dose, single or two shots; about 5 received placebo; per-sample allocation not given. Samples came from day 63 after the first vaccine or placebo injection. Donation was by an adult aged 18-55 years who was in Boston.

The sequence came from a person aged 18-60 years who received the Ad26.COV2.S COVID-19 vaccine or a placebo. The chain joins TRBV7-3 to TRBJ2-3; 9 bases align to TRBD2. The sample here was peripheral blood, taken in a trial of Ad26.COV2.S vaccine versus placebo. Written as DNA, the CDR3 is TGTGCCAGCAGCTTACGCGGGAGGGGAAGGGGCACCGAAGATACGCAGTATTTT. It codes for CASSLRGRGRGTEDTQYF.